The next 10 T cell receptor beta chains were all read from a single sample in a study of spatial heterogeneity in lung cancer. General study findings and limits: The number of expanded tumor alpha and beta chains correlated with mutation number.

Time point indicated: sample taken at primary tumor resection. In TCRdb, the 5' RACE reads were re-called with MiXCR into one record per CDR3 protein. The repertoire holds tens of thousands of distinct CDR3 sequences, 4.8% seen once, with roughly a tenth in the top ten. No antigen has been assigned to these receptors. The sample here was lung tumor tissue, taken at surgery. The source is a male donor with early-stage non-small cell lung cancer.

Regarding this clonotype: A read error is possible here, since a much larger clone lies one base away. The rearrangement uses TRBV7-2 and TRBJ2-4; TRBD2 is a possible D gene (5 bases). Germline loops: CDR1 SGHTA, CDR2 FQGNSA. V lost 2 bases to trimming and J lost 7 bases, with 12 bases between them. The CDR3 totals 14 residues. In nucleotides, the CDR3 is TGTGCCAGCAGCTTAACGAGAGGGTTGAACATTCAGTACTTC. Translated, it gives CASSLTRGLNIQYF.

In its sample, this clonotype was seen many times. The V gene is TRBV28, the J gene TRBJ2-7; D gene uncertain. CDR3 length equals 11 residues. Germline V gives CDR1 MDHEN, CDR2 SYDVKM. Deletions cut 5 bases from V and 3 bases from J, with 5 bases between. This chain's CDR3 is CASSAYYEQYF. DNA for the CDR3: TGTGCCAGCAGTGCATACTACGAGCAGTACTTC.

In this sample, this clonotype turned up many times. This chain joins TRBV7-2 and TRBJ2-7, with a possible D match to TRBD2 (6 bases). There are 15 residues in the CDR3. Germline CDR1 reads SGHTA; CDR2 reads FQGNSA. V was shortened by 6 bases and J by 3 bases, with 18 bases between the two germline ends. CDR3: CASSTGVGGSYEQYF. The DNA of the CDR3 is TGTGCCAGCAGTACGGGGGTGGGAGGAAGCTACGAGCAGTACTTC.

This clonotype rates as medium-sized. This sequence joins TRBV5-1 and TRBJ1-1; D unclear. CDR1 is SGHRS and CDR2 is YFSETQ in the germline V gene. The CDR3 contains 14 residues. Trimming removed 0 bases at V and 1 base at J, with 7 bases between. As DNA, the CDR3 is TGCGCCAGCAGCTTGGGGTATCAGAACACTGAAGCTTTCTTT. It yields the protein CASSLGYQNTEAFF.

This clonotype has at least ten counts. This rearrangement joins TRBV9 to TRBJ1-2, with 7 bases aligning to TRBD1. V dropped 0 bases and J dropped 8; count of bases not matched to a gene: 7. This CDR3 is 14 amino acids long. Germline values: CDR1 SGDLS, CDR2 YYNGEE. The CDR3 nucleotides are TGTGCCAGCAGCGTAGAAGGACAGGAAGGAGGCTACACCTTC. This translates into CASSVEGQEGGYTF.

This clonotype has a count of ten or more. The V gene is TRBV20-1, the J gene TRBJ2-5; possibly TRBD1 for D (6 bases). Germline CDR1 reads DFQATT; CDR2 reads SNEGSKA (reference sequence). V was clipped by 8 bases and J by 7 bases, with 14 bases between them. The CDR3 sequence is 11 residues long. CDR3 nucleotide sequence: TGCAGTTCCGGGACAAAGGTGACCCAGTACTTC. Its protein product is CSSGTKVTQYF.

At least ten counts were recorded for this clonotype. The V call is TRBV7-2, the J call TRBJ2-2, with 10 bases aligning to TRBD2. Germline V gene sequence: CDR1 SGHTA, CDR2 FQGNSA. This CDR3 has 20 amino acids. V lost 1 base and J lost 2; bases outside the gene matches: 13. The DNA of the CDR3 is TGTGCCAGCAGCTTAGAAAGCCTAGCGGGAGTCCCCTCTAACACCGGGGAGCTGTTTTTT. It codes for CASSLESLAGVPSNTGELFF. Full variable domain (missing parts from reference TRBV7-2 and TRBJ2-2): GAGVSQSPSNKVTEKGKDVELRCDPISGHTALYWYRQSLGQGLEFLIYFQGNSAPDKSGLPSDRFSAERTGGSVSTLTIQRTQQEDSAVYLCASSLESLAGVPSNTGELFFGEGSRLTVL.

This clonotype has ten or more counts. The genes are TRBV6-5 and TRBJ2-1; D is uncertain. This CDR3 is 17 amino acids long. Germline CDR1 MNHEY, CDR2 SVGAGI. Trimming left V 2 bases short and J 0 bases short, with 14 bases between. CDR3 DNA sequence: TGTGCCAGCAGTTACCAGAGTCCGGTCAGCTCCTACAATGAGCAGTTCTTC. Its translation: CASSYQSPVSSYNEQFF.

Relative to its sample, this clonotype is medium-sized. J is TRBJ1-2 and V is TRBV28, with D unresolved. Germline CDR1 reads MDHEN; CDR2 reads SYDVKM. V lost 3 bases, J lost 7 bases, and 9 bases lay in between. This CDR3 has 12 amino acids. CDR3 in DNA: TGTGCCAGCAGTTTTTGGGAAGCTGGCTACACCTTC. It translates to CASSFWEAGYTF.

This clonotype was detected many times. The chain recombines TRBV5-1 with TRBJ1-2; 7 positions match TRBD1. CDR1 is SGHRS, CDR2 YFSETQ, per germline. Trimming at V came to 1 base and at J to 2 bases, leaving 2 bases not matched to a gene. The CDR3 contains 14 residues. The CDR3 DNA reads TGCGCCAGCAGCTTGCGACAGGGAAACTATGGCTACACCTTC. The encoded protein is CASSLRQGNYGYTF.